The 29 T cell receptor beta chains below all came from one sample that was sequenced in a study of blood T cell repertoires in COVID-19. The protocol was immunoSEQ multiplex PCR, while the TCRdb copy is restricted to in-frame clones and leaves out a portion. The data show fewer than 250,000 clones, 84% seen once. Sample: PBMCs or T cells enriched from blood (not recorded which). Every receptor here comes from a middle-aged woman who had recovered from COVID-19.

V gene TRBV25-1 combines with J gene TRBJ2-7; 11 bases line up with TRBD2. The V and J ends lost 10 bases and 2 bases, in that order; junction bases with no gene match: 7. Germline V lookup: CDR1 MGHDK, CDR2 SYGVNS. The CDR3 spans 14 residues. CDR3 DNA sequence: TGTGCCACCCCCGGGACTAGCGGAACCTACGAGCAGTACTTC. This codes for CATPGTSGTYEQYF.

This clone turned up a few times. V is TRBV30 and J is TRBJ1-1; maybe TRBD1 (5 bases). Trimming removed 1 base at V and 4 bases at J, with 19 bases between. Germline V gene lookup returns CDR1 GTSNPN and CDR2 SVGIG (reference sequence). This CDR3 comprises 16 residues. The CDR3: CAWSATEFSWFTEAFF. CDR3 sequence (DNA): TGTGCCTGGAGTGCGACAGAATTTAGTTGGTTCACTGAAGCTTTCTTT.

The V gene is TRBV6-5, the J gene TRBJ1-2, with 7 nucleotides matching TRBD1. The CDR3 is 14 residues long. With V trimmed by 5 bases and J by 5 bases, 8 bases remained unmatched. Germline V gives CDR1 MNHEY, CDR2 SVGAGI. The CDR3 protein is CASSRTGTDYGYTF. The DNA for the CDR3 is TGTGCCAGCAGTCGTACCGGGACAGATTATGGCTACACCTTC.

V and J are TRBV7-9 and TRBJ1-1; perhaps TRBD1 as D (5 bases). CDR3 size: 13 residues. Between the trimmed V and J ends, which lost 3 bases and 3 bases, there was a span of 8 bases. The germline V gene has CDR1 SEHNR and CDR2 FQNEAQ (reference sequence). This CDR3 reads CASSFDSYTEAFF. The CDR3 bases are TGTGCCAGCAGCTTTGACAGTTACACTGAAGCTTTCTTT. Supplemented by reference TRBV7-9 and TRBJ1-1, the full variable domain reads DTGVSQNPRHKITKRGQNVTFRCDPISEHNRLYWYRQTLGQGPEFLTYFQNEAQLEKSRLLSDRFSAERPKGSFSTLEIQRTEQGDSAMYLCASSFDSYTEAFFGQGTRLTVV.

This chain joins TRBV27 and TRBJ2-1; tentative D call: TRBD1 (6 bases). Germline assignment: CDR1 MNHEY and CDR2 SMNVEV (reference sequence). This CDR3 is built from 15 residues. V lost 2 bases, J lost 7 bases, and 15 bases lay in between. The CDR3 DNA sequence: TGTGCCAGCAGTTTAGACGTACAGGGCTATAATGAGCAGTTCTTC. As protein: CASSLDVQGYNEQFF.

This clone was seen a single time. The chain recombines TRBV2 with TRBJ1-2; D remains ambiguous. Germline CDR1 and CDR2: SNHLY and FYNNEI. V dropped 7 bases and J dropped 2 bases, with 11 bases sitting between them. This CDR3 has 13 residues. CDR3 residues: CASTEGQNYGYTF. In DNA form, the CDR3 reads TGTGCCAGCACCGAGGGCCAGAACTATGGCTACACCTTC. Filled out from reference TRBV2 and TRBJ1-2, the complete variable domain reads EPEVTQTPSHQVTQMGQEVILRCVPISNHLYFYWYRQILGQKVEFLVSFYNNEISEKSEIFDDQFSVERPDGSNFTLKIRSTKLEDSAMYFCASTEGQNYGYTFGSGTRLTVV.

This chain uses TRBV19 with TRBJ2-7; 7 bases are shared with TRBD2. Trimming took 7 bases from V and 0 from J; bases not matched to a gene: 18. The germline CDR1 and CDR2 sequences are LNHDA and SQIVND (reference sequence). This CDR3 has 18 amino acids. CDR3: CASNRDYVPSGCSYEQYF. CDR3 coding DNA: TGTGCCAGTAATCGGGACTACGTTCCTAGCGGTTGCTCCTACGAGCAGTACTTC.

In this sample, this clone turned up a few times. The J gene is TRBJ2-2, the V gene TRBV3-1 (or the pseudogene TRBV3-2); D possibly corresponds to TRBD1 (6 bases). V was trimmed by 0 bases and J by 1 base, leaving 12 bases between them. CDR1 and CDR2 (germline): LGHDT, YNNKEL (reference sequence). This CDR3 contains 17 residues. CDR3 coding DNA: TGTGCCAGCAGCCAAGATTGGGGGCTAGAGAACACCGGGGAGCTGTTTTTT. It codes for CASSQDWGLENTGELFF.

The chain recombines TRBV10-3 with TRBJ2-7; D perhaps matches TRBD2 (5 bases). The CDR3 covers 14 residues. Germline V gives CDR1 ENHRY, CDR2 SYGVKD. Trimming pared 2 bases from V and 5 bases from J, leaving 13 bases between. The CDR3 is CAISEGGVPHEQYF. CDR3 nucleotides: TGTGCCATCAGTGAGGGAGGCGTGCCCCACGAGCAGTACTTC.

This clone was detected only once. J is TRBJ2-7 and V is TRBV3-1 (or the pseudogene TRBV3-2); D is uncertain. The CDR3 is 14 amino acids. V was cut by 4 bases and J by 0 bases, with 10 bases left in between. Germline values: CDR1 LGHDT, CDR2 YNNKEL (reference sequence). The CDR3, as DNA: TGTGCCAGCAGCCGGCGGCAGAACTCCTACGAGCAGTACTTC. This gives the protein CASSRRQNSYEQYF.

The rearrangement joins TRBV5-4 to TRBJ1-2; perhaps TRBD1 as D (5 bases). This CDR3 has 15 amino acids. CDR1 and CDR2 (germline): SGHNT, YYREEE (reference sequence). Trimming pared 6 bases from V and 6 bases from J, leaving 21 bases between. The CDR3 region has the DNA TGTGCCAGCATCCGAAGGCAGGGTGAGACAAATGGCTACACCTTC. This gives the protein CASIRRQGETNGYTF.

The DNA of the CDR3 is TGCGCCAGCAGTGAATTTTCAGGGACAAATCAGCCCCAGCATTTT. Its protein product is CASSEFSGTNQPQHF. This sequence joins TRBV10-2 and TRBJ1-5, with D perhaps matching TRBD1 (6 bases). Deletions cut 3 bases from V and 4 bases from J, with 13 bases between. Germline V lookup: CDR1 WSHSY, CDR2 SAAADI. The CDR3 totals 15 residues.

V is TRBV7-9 and J is TRBJ1-2; 9 bases match TRBD1. CDR1 is SEHNR and CDR2 is FQNEAQ in the germline V gene (reference sequence). V trimming: 4 bases; J trimming: 7 bases; junction bases outside the gene matches: 13. CDR3 length equals 16 residues. The chain's CDR3 is CASSSPGQGLRGGYTF. The CDR3 DNA sequence: TGTGCCAGCAGCTCACCGGGACAGGGCCTAAGGGGTGGCTACACCTTC.

The J gene is TRBJ2-5, the V gene TRBV11-2, with D possibly matching TRBD2 (7 bases). The V end was cut by 3 bases, the J end by 5 bases, with 16 bases between. Germline V gene lookup returns CDR1 SGHAT and CDR2 FQNNGV. The CDR3 consists of 15 residues. The CDR3 nucleotides read TGTGCCAGCAGCTTCCTAGAGGGGAGGGGGGAGACCCAGTACTTC. It encodes CASSFLEGRGETQYF.

The rearrangement uses TRBV7-2 and TRBJ2-5; perhaps TRBD1 as D (5 bases). Germline V gene data show CDR1 as SGHTA and CDR2 as FQGNSA. Trimming removed 1 base at V and 4 bases at J, with 10 bases between. The length of the CDR3 is 14 residues. The CDR3 reads CASSLGGGRETQYF. In DNA, the CDR3 is TGTGCCAGCAGCTTAGGGGGCGGCAGAGAGACCCAGTACTTC.

The V call is TRBV3-1 (or the pseudogene TRBV3-2), the J call TRBJ2-5; D gene unclear. Trimming removed 1 base at V and 7 bases at J, with 10 bases between. CDR1 is LGHDT, CDR2 YNNKEL, per germline (reference sequence). The CDR3 loop spans 13 amino acids. DNA of the CDR3: TGTGCCAGCAGCCAAGCTACAGATTGGACCCAGTACTTC. It encodes CASSQATDWTQYF.

This sequence joins TRBV11-2 and TRBJ2-1, with 13 bases fitting TRBD2. The CDR3 covers 17 residues. V gave up 1 base and J gave up 3 bases; unmatched junction bases: 3. Germline lookup yields CDR1 SGHAT and CDR2 FQNNGV. The CDR3 is CASSLGTSGGIYNEQFF. The CDR3 nucleotides read TGTGCCAGCAGCTTAGGGACTAGCGGGGGAATCTACAATGAGCAGTTCTTC.

The chain recombines TRBV10-1 with TRBJ2-7; 8 bases fit TRBD2. V was clipped by 5 bases and J by 1 base; unmatched bases: 7. Looked up from germline, CDR1 is WNHNN and CDR2 is SYGVQD (reference sequence). This CDR3 is built from 15 residues. CDR3 sequence reads: CASSRTSGPSYEQYV. CDR3 sequence (DNA): TGCGCCAGCAGTCGTACTAGCGGTCCTTCCTACGAGCAGTACGTC.

This chain uses TRBV2 with TRBJ2-5, with 8 bases aligning to TRBD2. This CDR3 is built from 15 residues. V trimming: 2 bases; J trimming: 5 bases; junction bases outside the gene matches: 7. CDR1 is SNHLY, CDR2 FYNNEI, per germline. The DNA for the CDR3 is TGTGCCAGCAGTGAATGGGGGGTAGCGGGGGAGACCCAGTACTTC. Its protein is CASSEWGVAGETQYF.

A few counts support this clone. The rearrangement joins TRBV5-5 to TRBJ2-7; 7 bases match TRBD1. V shed 2 bases, J shed 2 bases, and the junction held 7 bases outside the gene matches. Per germline, CDR1 SGHKS and CDR2 YYEKEE (reference sequence). The CDR3 loop spans 15 amino acids. CDR3 residues: CASSLGTAHTYEQYV. Written as DNA, the CDR3 is TGTGCCAGCAGCTTAGGGACAGCCCACACCTACGAGCAGTACGTC.

V gene TRBV2 combines with J gene TRBJ1-5; 10 bases match TRBD1. Germline V gene lookup returns CDR1 SNHLY and CDR2 FYNNEI. V was pared by 8 bases and J by 3 bases, with 7 bases of the junction left unmatched. The CDR3 is 15 residues long. CDR3 coding DNA: TGTGCCAGCGGGTTGGGGACAGGGGTCAATCAGCCCCAGCATTTT. Amino acid sequence: CASGLGTGVNQPQHF.

V and J are TRBV9 and TRBJ1-1; D call uncertain. This CDR3 region has 14 residues. Germline CDR1 SGDLS, CDR2 YYNGEE. Trimming shortened V by 0 bases and J by 6 bases, and 12 bases separated the two germline ends. The DNA for the CDR3 is TGTGCCAGCAGCGTAGGTCGGGGTCGGGCTGAAGCTTTCTTT. Translating gives CASSVGRGRAEAFF.

This clone was seen more than once but under ten times. The chain links TRBV6-5 to TRBJ2-7; D possibly corresponds to TRBD2 (6 bases). Between the trimmed V and J ends, which lost 7 bases and 5 bases, there was a span of 21 bases. CDR1 is MNHEY, CDR2 SVGAGI, per germline. There are 15 residues in the CDR3. CDR3: CASTPPRRECHEQYV. The CDR3, as DNA: TGTGCCAGCACCCCCCCCCGCCGGGAGTGCCACGAGCAGTACGTC.

The chain carries TRBV28 and TRBJ2-1; TRBD1 agrees at 10 bases. V dropped 5 bases and J dropped 8; count of bases not matched to a gene: 9. The CDR3 is 15 residues long. CDR1 and CDR2 from the germline V gene are MDHEN and SYDVKM. The CDR3 region has the DNA TGTGCCAGCAGTACGCCGGGACAGGGGACCCATGAGCAGTTCTTC. This encodes CASSTPGQGTHEQFF. The whole variable domain, remainder taken from reference TRBV28 and TRBJ2-1, is DVKVTQSSRYLVKRTGEKVFLECVQDMDHENMFWYRQDPGLGLRLIYFSYDVKMKEKGDIPEGYSVSREKKERFSLILESASTNQTSMYLCASSTPGQGTHEQFFGPGTRLTVL.

This sequence joins TRBV5-6 and TRBJ2-3; TRBD1 aligns across 8 bases. With V trimmed by 4 bases and J by 2 bases, 6 bases remained unmatched. CDR3 length: 15 amino acids. Germline CDR1 reads SGHDT; CDR2 reads YYEEEE. The CDR3 loop is CASSPWTGHTDTQYF. The CDR3 nucleotides are TGTGCCAGCAGCCCATGGACAGGGCACACAGATACGCAGTATTTT.

V gene TRBV11-2 combines with J gene TRBJ2-7; 7 bases map to TRBD2. This CDR3 has 17 amino acids. Germline V gene lookup returns CDR1 SGHAT and CDR2 FQNNGV. The V segment lost 4 bases and the J segment 2 bases; nucleotides outside the gene matches: 14. The CDR3: CASSSNFVAGPTYEQYF. CDR3 coding DNA: TGTGCCAGCAGCTCCAACTTCGTAGCGGGCCCTACCTACGAGCAGTACTTC. Combining the CDR3 with reference TRBV11-2 and TRBJ2-7 gives the whole variable domain EAGVAQSPRYKIIEKRQSVAFWCNPISGHATLYWYQQILGQGPKLLIQFQNNGVVDDSQLPKDRFSAERLKGVDSTLKIQPAKLEDSAVYLCASSSNFVAGPTYEQYFGPGTRLTVT.

This chain joins TRBV3-1 (or the pseudogene TRBV3-2) and TRBJ1-1; 7 bases fit TRBD1. Trimming cost V 2 bases and J 5 bases; bases outside gene matches: 5. Germline values: CDR1 LGHDT, CDR2 YNNKEL (reference sequence). The CDR3 has 14 residues. The CDR3 loop is CASSQRGRRTEAFF. CDR3 bases: TGTGCCAGCAGCCAAAGGGGGCGCAGGACTGAAGCTTTCTTT.

CDR3 sequence (DNA): TGTGCCAGCAGTGAACACGGACAGGGTTCAGAGACCCAGTACTTC. This translates into CASSEHGQGSETQYF. The rearrangement joins TRBV25-1 to TRBJ2-5; 8 nucleotides match TRBD1. Germline CDR1 MGHDK, CDR2 SYGVNS. This CDR3 has 15 residues. Trimming cost V 2 bases and J 4 bases; bases outside gene matches: 6.

This clone appeared once. This chain connects TRBV19 to TRBJ1-1; TRBD1 agrees at 7 bases. CDR3 size: 12 residues. V gave up 6 bases and J gave up 4 bases; unmatched junction bases: 2. In germline, CDR1 is LNHDA, CDR2 SQIVND (reference sequence). For the CDR3, the DNA is TGTGCCAGTAGACAGGGGTTCACTGAAGCTTTCTTT. Amino acid sequence: CASRQGFTEAFF.